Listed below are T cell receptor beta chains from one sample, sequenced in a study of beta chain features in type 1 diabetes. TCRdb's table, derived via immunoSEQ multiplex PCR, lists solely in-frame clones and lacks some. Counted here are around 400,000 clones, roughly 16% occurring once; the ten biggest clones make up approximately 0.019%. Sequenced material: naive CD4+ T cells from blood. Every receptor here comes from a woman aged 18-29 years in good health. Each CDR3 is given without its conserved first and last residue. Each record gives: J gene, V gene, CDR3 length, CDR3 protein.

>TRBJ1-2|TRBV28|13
ASSLSRWSQNGYT
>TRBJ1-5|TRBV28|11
ASSPTGNQPQH
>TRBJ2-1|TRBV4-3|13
ASSQGLAVNNEQF
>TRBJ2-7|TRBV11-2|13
ACREGLAGPLEQY
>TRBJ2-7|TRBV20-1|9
TPGQGYEQY
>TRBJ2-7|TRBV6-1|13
ASSAPGQGDHEQY
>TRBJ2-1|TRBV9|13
ASSVVSSGFNEQF
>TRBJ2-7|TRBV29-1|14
SSEGEGAGGLIEQY
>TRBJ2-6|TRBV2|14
ASSATGGSGANVLT
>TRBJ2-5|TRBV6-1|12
ASSGGAGQETQY
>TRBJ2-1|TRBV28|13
ASIAALSSYNEQF
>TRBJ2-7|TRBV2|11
ASSVTEVLEQY
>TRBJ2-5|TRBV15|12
ATSRGSRQETQY
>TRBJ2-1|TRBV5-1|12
ASSPRDNDNEQF
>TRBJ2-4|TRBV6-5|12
ASTEGLAKNIQY
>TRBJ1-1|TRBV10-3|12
AISESKRNTEAF
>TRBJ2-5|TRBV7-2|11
ASSFHSQETQY
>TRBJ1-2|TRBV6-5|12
ASSYGDRIYGYT
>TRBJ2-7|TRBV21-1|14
ASSSGSPDRSCEQY
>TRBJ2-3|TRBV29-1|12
SVVVGGGTDTQY
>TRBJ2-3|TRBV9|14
ASSVGTSESTDTQY
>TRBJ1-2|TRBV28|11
ASSKQVLYGYT